This is a list of T cell receptor beta chains from one sample in a study of identical twins. One entry per CDR3 protein results from TCRdb running MiXCR on the 5' RACE reads. Among 700,000 or so distinct CDR3 sequences listed, less than 10% were seen once. A further study also used this sample, focusing on yellow fever vaccine responses in identical twins.

The sample comprised PBMCs. The receptors were gathered from a woman aged 18-35 years in good health. Both conserved end residues are part of each CDR3. D genes are given only for firm matches. Not all rows give a size; the values are once, few, many and, for expanded clones, a class.

cdr3_aa cdr3_nt j_call d_call v_call clone_size
CASSHRKGQGGDEQYF TGTGCCAGCTCCCACCGGAAAGGACAGGGTGGCGACGAGCAGTACTTC TRBJ2-7 TRBD1 TRBV18 few
CASSQRTRPNQPQHF TGTGCCAGCAGTCAACGAACGAGGCCCAATCAGCCCCAGCATTTT TRBJ1-5 NA TRBV12-3/TRBV12-4 many
CSASPRREFSYEQYF TGCAGTGCTAGCCCGCGGCGGGAGTTCTCCTACGAGCAGTACTTC TRBJ2-7 TRBD2 TRBV20-1 NA
CSARQGSGNQPQHF TGCAGTGCTAGGCAGGGTTCGGGCAATCAGCCCCAGCATTTT TRBJ1-5 NA TRBV20-1 many
CATSTLSKSTQYF TGTGCCACCAGCACCCTCTCCAAGAGTACGCAGTATTTT TRBJ2-3 NA TRBV15 NA
CASSPGLGRSPLHF TGTGCCAGCAGCCCCGGTTTGGGGCGATCACCCCTCCACTTT TRBJ1-6 NA TRBV12-3/TRBV12-4 many
CASSAEASGVSPTDTQYF TGTGCCAGCAGCGCGGAGGCTAGCGGGGTTTCCCCCACAGATACGCAGTATTTT TRBJ2-3 TRBD2 TRBV2 many
CASSLSVRESYEQYF TGTGCCAGCAGCTTAAGTGTCAGGGAATCCTACGAGCAGTACTTC TRBJ2-7 NA TRBV7-2 few
CASSLAGESDTQYF TGTGCCAGCAGCCTAGCGGGAGAGTCGGATACGCAGTATTTT TRBJ2-3 TRBD2 TRBV6-2/TRBV6-3 many
CASSFPMRRDRPTYEQYF TGTGCCAGCAGTTTCCCGATGCGTAGAGACAGGCCGACCTACGAGCAGTACTTC TRBJ2-7 NA TRBV28 few
CASSIRDRNTGELFF TGTGCCAGCAGCATACGGGACAGAAACACCGGGGAGCTGTTTTTT TRBJ2-2 TRBD1 TRBV5-6 NA
CASSYSKWRYEQYF TGTGCCAGCAGTTACTCGAAGTGGCGTTACGAGCAGTACTTC TRBJ2-7 NA TRBV6-5 few
CASSYSGQVYEQYF TGTGCCAGCAGTTACTCAGGACAGGTCTACGAGCAGTACTTC TRBJ2-7 TRBD1 TRBV6-2/TRBV6-3 many
CATSDPGQARNNEQFF TGTGCCACCAGTGATCCGGGACAGGCCCGGAACAATGAGCAGTTCTTC TRBJ2-1 TRBD1 TRBV24-1 NA
CASSLAIGEGASYGYTF TGTGCCAGCAGTTTAGCAATTGGGGAGGGGGCCAGCTATGGCTACACCTTC TRBJ1-2 TRBD1 TRBV12-3/TRBV12-4 many
CASSQASAAQETQYF TGTGCCAGCAGTCAGGCCTCGGCAGCCCAAGAGACCCAGTACTTC TRBJ2-5 NA TRBV6-1 once
CASRYWGVSNDYGYTF TGTGCCAGCAGATACTGGGGGGTTTCGAATGACTATGGCTACACCTTC TRBJ1-2 NA TRBV27 few
CAWSVLGNTEAFF TGTGCCTGGAGTGTATTGGGTAACACTGAAGCTTTCTTT TRBJ1-1 NA TRBV30 many
CASSLEGRNTEAFF TGTGCCAGCAGCTTAGAGGGGAGGAACACTGAAGCTTTCTTT TRBJ1-1 NA TRBV5-1 many
CASSPTFVGETQYF TGTGCCAGCAGCCCAACGTTCGTAGGAGAGACCCAGTACTTC TRBJ2-5 NA TRBV12-3/TRBV12-4 many
CAWSVGVNNYEQYF TGTGCCTGGAGTGTAGGGGTCAACAACTACGAGCAGTACTTC TRBJ2-7 NA TRBV30 few
CASSGGRGSYNEQFF TGTGCCAGCAGCGGGGGGAGGGGCTCCTACAATGAGCAGTTCTTC TRBJ2-1 TRBD2 TRBV9 many
CASSLAHFAGEQYF TGTGCCAGCAGCTTAGCCCACTTTGCTGGCGAGCAGTACTTC TRBJ2-7 NA TRBV7-9 NA
CASSEGQGARNEQFF TGTGCCAGCTCCGAAGGGCAGGGGGCGAGAAATGAGCAGTTCTTC TRBJ2-1 TRBD1 TRBV18 NA
CASSLDTRAFF TGTGCCAGCAGCCTGGACACTCGAGCTTTCTTT TRBJ1-1 NA TRBV4-2 NA
CASSLEGPFYEQFF TGTGCCAGCAGCTTAGAGGGACCTTTCTATGAGCAGTTCTTC TRBJ2-1 NA TRBV7-2 many
CASSLPRRGGAGETQYF TGTGCCAGCAGCTTACCCCGCAGAGGGGGGGCCGGTGAGACCCAGTACTTC TRBJ2-5 NA TRBV7-9 many
CASTLLGSWGYTF TGTGCCAGCACGCTCTTAGGGAGTTGGGGCTACACCTTC TRBJ1-2 NA TRBV5-8 NA
CASSLGSGADTQYF TGTGCCAGCAGCTTAGGTAGCGGGGCAGATACGCAGTATTTT TRBJ2-3 TRBD2 TRBV7-2 many
CASSDRYNEQFF TGTGCCAGCAGCGACAGGTACAATGAGCAGTTCTTC TRBJ2-1 NA TRBV2 many
CAISESGRVGSYEQYF TGTGCCATCAGTGAGTCCGGACGGGTGGGGTCCTACGAGCAGTACTTC TRBJ2-7 NA TRBV10-3 NA
CASSPMGTSTDTGELFF TGTGCCAGCAGTCCGATGGGGACATCCACGGACACCGGGGAGCTGTTTTTT TRBJ2-2 NA TRBV12-3/TRBV12-4 NA
CASSLVGGPGTEAFF TGTGCCAGCAGCTTGGTAGGTGGGCCAGGCACTGAAGCTTTCTTT TRBJ1-1 NA TRBV5-6 few
CSARAYPTSGRADDNEQFF TGCAGTGCTAGAGCCTATCCCACTAGCGGGAGGGCCGATGACAATGAGCAGTTCTTC TRBJ2-1 TRBD2 TRBV20-1 few
CASSRTTSGITDTQYF TGCGCCAGCAGCCGGACGACTAGCGGGATCACAGATACGCAGTATTTT TRBJ2-3 TRBD2 TRBV5-1 many